The present T cell receptor (beta chain) was sequenced within a study of T cells in Graves' hyperthyroidism and ophthalmopathy (dated by TCRdb to between 2018 and 2021). About the full investigation: Peripheral blood was collected at initial diagnosis, before any treatment. Once sampling was done, hyperthyroidism patients were given methimazole at a starting dose of 30 mg daily, whereas ophthalmopathy patients were given high-dose intravenous methylprednisolone. For training and testing, the approximately 97 patients in the discovery cohort were randomly divided in a 7:3 ratio. The study also compared thyroid tissue and blood T-cell repertoires from 6 or 7 Graves' hyperthyroidism patients. Prospective prediction of ophthalmopathy was tested in an independent validation cohort of fewer than 20 hyperthyroidism patients and 15 to 17 patients who later progressed to ophthalmopathy. To identify TCR V-J signatures that set the groups apart, the researchers used a discovery cohort of 100 or so patients, made up of 40 to 45 with Graves' ophthalmopathy and about 55 with stable Graves' hyperthyroidism. The paper describes TCR Vbeta CDR3 sequencing of some 130 peripheral blood samples, made up of about 41 ophthalmopathy patients, approximately 73 hyperthyroidism patients and roughly 17 progressor patients. The research as a whole found: No statistical method was used to fix the sample size in advance, and group allocation was not hidden from the investigators. Most expanded thyroid clonotypes (frequency above 0.001) were also detected in blood, suggesting blood repertoires may reflect thyroid immune responses. In validation, progression to ophthalmopathy was predicted by the model with 70.59% sensitivity and 72% to 80% specificity, a median of roughly 6.4 months before onset. In cross-validation, a model built on a 13 V-J signature told ophthalmopathy apart from stable hyperthyroidism with 85% to 90% sensitivity and around 81% specificity, and in testing the same model reached 80%/75%.

The TCR beta CDR3 regions were amplified from RNA transcripts. For the first round of RT-PCR on the TCR CDR3, the HTBI primer set was used together with the Qiagen OneStep RT-PCR kit. A second multiplex PCR round built the libraries, followed by size selection and purification. The libraries were sequenced on an Illumina HiSeq2000 using paired-end 100 bp reads. The authors' analysis ran thus. SOAPnuke was used to process the raw data, removing reads that contained adapters or uncalled bases, had a mean Phred below 15, or lacked an exact match to the constant primer or identifier. COPE v1.2.5 was used to merge high-quality paired reads, and clonotypes were defined as unique nucleotide sequences. MiTCR v1.1 was used to align the clonotypes against IMGT TRBV, TRBD and TRBJ reference segments. Only V-J combinations with frequency above 0.0001, covering 99.2% of repertoires, were analysed. A TCS score was defined as the ratio of F50 (clonal expansion) to E x V (chaos), with BLOSUM62-based TCRdist applied between CDR3 peptides within each V-J. Welch's t-statistics and random forest reduced roughly 500 V-J features to 10 to 15, which were used in a naive Bayes classifier (R e1071). The raw public data were reprocessed by TCRdb itself: fastp quality trimming at Q25, MiXCR clonotype calling, in-frame beta chains only. Every distinct CDR3 protein forms one entry, paired with its most common genes and DNA. The V and J calls and clone size come from TCRdb's table, not from the authors' own analysis. The sample table lists 300,000 to 500,000 distinct CDR3 sequences, over 13% of them with a count of one. The ten largest clones represent over 25% of the sample.

Moderately to severely active disease, a Clinical Activity Score of at least 3, a NOSPECS grade of at least 4, and a duration under 3 months were present in ophthalmopathy patients. Any patient with an uncontrolled infection, another autoimmune disease, pregnancy or lactation was excluded. Diagnoses relied on clinical symptoms, serum thyroxine and TRAb, thyroid ultrasound and orbital computed tomography. PBMCs were separated from roughly 10 ml of fresh peripheral blood using Ficoll-Paque density gradient centrifugation. Trizol reagent was used to extract total RNA, and RNA quality was then checked on an Agilent 2100 Bioanalyzer. Including cysteine and phenylalanine, the CDR3 has 16 amino acids. The sequence is cut down to CDR3 DNA, 48 bases in frame from base 1. The germline V end is reduced by 0 bases and the J end by 8 bases; junction bases left unmatched: 8. The germline V gene provides CDR1 SGHNT and CDR2 YENEEA.

This clonotype has at least ten counts. No cognate antigen has been identified for it. Within one base of it there is no much larger clone, and no base qualities were kept. The chain joins TRBV11-3 to TRBJ2-3, with 10 bases aligning to TRBD2. Sample: blood. This receptor was obtained from a man aged 45 to 65 with Graves' ophthalmopathy. The DNA reads TGTGCCAGCAGCTTAGAAGGGACTAGCGCCTCCGGTACGCAGTATTTT. Its amino acids are CASSLEGTSASGTQYF.